These 29 T cell receptor beta chains share one sample of origin, sequenced in a study of T-cell reconstitution after alpha-beta-depleted transplantation in children. Preparation of the TCRbeta library used unique molecular identifiers. TCRdb independently ran MiXCR on the PCR reads; one entry per CDR3 protein. Here the sample spans approximately 130,000 distinct CDR3 sequences, 8% to 10% being singletons. The source material was PBMCs, mostly from graft donor cells, sampled 180 days after TCRalphabeta/CD19-depleted stem cell transplant. The receptors shown here come from a girl less than two years old who had a stem cell transplant for combined immunodeficiency, so the T cells may come from the graft donor.

This clonotype was counted only a few times. V gene TRBV20-1 combines with J gene TRBJ2-7; TRBD2 aligns across 9 bases. Germline V gene lookup returns CDR1 DFQATT and CDR2 SNEGSKA (reference sequence). The CDR3 totals 14 residues. With V trimmed by 2 bases and J by 5 bases, 7 bases remained unmatched. CDR3 amino acids: CSARPSGERNEQYF. CDR3 nucleotide sequence: TGCAGTGCTAGACCTAGCGGGGAAAGGAACGAGCAGTACTTC.

The chain carries TRBV5-1 and TRBJ2-5; TRBD2 might be the D (5 bases). The ends were cut back, 4 bases at V and 2 bases at J, with 12 bases in the middle. This CDR3 has 14 amino acids. Germline values: CDR1 SGHRS, CDR2 YFSETQ. The CDR3 region has the DNA TGCGCCAGCAGCCGTCTGGCGGGTCAAGAGACCCAGTACTTC. Translating gives CASSRLAGQETQYF.

There are a few counts of this clonotype. This chain connects TRBV29-1 to TRBJ2-7; TRBD2 matches 10 bases. This CDR3 is built from 13 residues. Per the germline V gene, CDR1 is SQVTM and CDR2 is ANQGSEA. After removal of 6 bases from V and 1 base from J, the junction contained 3 bases not matched to a gene. The DNA of the CDR3 is TGCAGCGTGTCGACTAGCGGGTCCTACGAGCAGTACTTC. It is translated as CSVSTSGSYEQYF.

The chain joins TRBV29-1 to TRBJ2-7; 8 bases align to TRBD2. Trimming at V came to 6 bases and at J to 6 bases, leaving 4 bases not matched to a gene. The CDR3 spans 11 residues. CDR1 and CDR2 (germline): SQVTM, ANQGSEA. The CDR3 sequence is CSVRGGGEQYF. The CDR3 nucleotides read TGCAGCGTCCGGGGGGGCGGCGAGCAGTACTTC.

The chain employs TRBV20-1 and TRBJ1-2; TRBD1 matches at 10 bases. The V segment lost 0 bases and the J segment 4 bases; nucleotides outside the gene matches: 5. Germline values: CDR1 DFQATT, CDR2 SNEGSKA (reference sequence). The CDR3 has 15 amino acids. CDR3 region: CSARDPTGGSYGYTF. CDR3 in DNA: TGCAGTGCTAGAGACCCGACAGGGGGCTCCTATGGCTACACCTTC.

Only a few counts were recorded for this clonotype. This sequence joins TRBV29-1 and TRBJ1-3; D is ambiguous. Per the germline V gene, CDR1 is SQVTM and CDR2 is ANQGSEA. V was shortened by 5 bases and J by 0 bases, with 8 bases between the two germline ends. The CDR3 has 13 amino acids. The CDR3 DNA sequence: TGCAGCGTTAAGTCCCCCTCTGGAAACACCATATATTTT. This gives the protein CSVKSPSGNTIYF.

This clonotype was seen ten or more times. For the CDR3, the DNA is TGTGCCAGCAGTTTAACAGGGTGGTTGGGGAACATTCAGTACTTC. Protein: CASSLTGWLGNIQYF. The chain carries TRBV27 and TRBJ2-4, with D possibly being TRBD1 (6 bases). V lost 2 bases to trimming and J lost 7 bases, with 15 bases between them. Germline-derived CDR1 and CDR2 are MNHEY and SMNVEV (reference sequence). The CDR3 has 15 residues.

This clonotype came up a few times. The rearrangement uses TRBV10-3 and TRBJ2-1; the D gene is possibly TRBD2 (5 bases). Germline V gives CDR1 ENHRY, CDR2 SYGVKD. V was pared by 2 bases and J by 5 bases, with 7 bases between. The CDR3 spans 13 residues. CDR3 loop: CAISELADNEQFF. The CDR3 coding sequence is TGTGCCATCAGTGAGCTAGCTGACAATGAGCAGTTCTTC.

V usage is TRBV29-1 and J usage is TRBJ1-5, with a tentative D call TRBD1 (6 bases). There are 13 residues in the CDR3. CDR1 SQVTM and CDR2 ANQGSEA come from the germline V gene. Trimming pared 6 bases from V and 3 bases from J, leaving 12 bases between. This CDR3 is CSVARGSNQPQHF. As DNA, the CDR3 is TGCAGCGTGGCCAGGGGCTCCAATCAGCCCCAGCATTTT.

This clonotype was counted many times. V gene TRBV29-1 combines with J gene TRBJ2-5, with 9 bases lining up with TRBD1. Per germline, CDR1 SQVTM and CDR2 ANQGSEA. The CDR3 totals 14 residues. V trimming: 6 bases; J trimming: 4 bases; junction bases outside the gene matches: 9. This CDR3 is CSVDDRGAGETQYF. CDR3 sequence (DNA): TGCAGCGTGGACGACAGGGGGGCAGGAGAGACCCAGTACTTC.

The gene calls are TRBV28 and TRBJ2-7; 10 bases are a match to TRBD2. V trimming: 2 bases; J trimming: 3 bases; junction bases outside the gene matches: 10. Germline V gene lookup returns CDR1 MDHEN and CDR2 SYDVKM. This CDR3 comprises 17 residues. The CDR3 sequence is CASSLISASGGYYEQYF. CDR3 coding DNA: TGTGCCAGCAGTTTAATTTCAGCTAGCGGGGGATACTACGAGCAGTACTTC.

In this sample, this clonotype turned up a few times. V is TRBV29-1 and J is TRBJ2-1; TRBD1 matches 9 bases. The CDR3 length is 14 residues. With V trimmed by 3 bases and J by 7 bases, 7 bases remained unmatched. Germline CDR1 is SQVTM and CDR2 is ANQGSEA. The CDR3 bases are TGCAGCGTTGAGGGACAGGGACATTTTAATGAGCAGTTCTTC. Translating it yields CSVEGQGHFNEQFF.

This clonotype was found a few times. V gene TRBV7-2 combines with J gene TRBJ1-4; the D is unclear. The germline V gene has CDR1 SGHTA and CDR2 FQGNSA. CDR3 length: 13 residues. Trimming pared 4 bases from V and 7 bases from J, leaving 10 bases between. This CDR3 reads CASSSRAGEKLFF. In nucleotides, the CDR3 is TGTGCCAGCAGCTCCCGGGCGGGTGAAAAACTGTTTTTT.

This clonotype showed up just a few times. This chain links TRBV10-3 with TRBJ1-2; D unresolved. The germline gives CDR1 ENHRY, CDR2 SYGVKD. V was pared by 0 bases and J by 2 bases, with 7 bases between. This CDR3 contains 14 residues. This CDR3 reads CAISESIGNYGYTF. For the CDR3, the DNA is TGTGCCATCAGTGAGTCTATAGGGAACTATGGCTACACCTTC.

As to this clonotype: Given a much more abundant clone one base away, this may be a read error. The rearrangement links TRBV5-1 to TRBJ2-4; 7 nucleotides match TRBD1. CDR1 and CDR2 (germline): SGHRS, YFSETQ. CDR3 length: 14 amino acids. CDR3 sequence reads: CASSRGQPINIHYF. The CDR3 region has the DNA TGCGCCAGCAGCAGGGGACAGCCGATAAACATTCACTACTTC.

The rearrangement joins TRBV10-3 to TRBJ1-3; D uncertain. V lost 3 bases, J lost 3 bases, and 3 bases lay in between. The CDR3 spans 12 residues. Germline CDR1 ENHRY, CDR2 SYGVKD. The CDR3 loop reads CAISEFGNTIYF. The CDR3, as DNA: TGTGCCATCAGTGAATTTGGAAACACCATATATTTT.

This clonotype showed up just a few times. The V call is TRBV5-1, the J call TRBJ1-4; unclear D gene. V lost 0 bases to trimming and J lost 1 base, with 7 bases between them. Looked up from germline, CDR1 is SGHRS and CDR2 is YFSETQ. CDR3 length equals 15 residues. CDR3 sequence reads: CASSLDGLTNEKLFF. As DNA, the CDR3 is TGCGCCAGCAGCTTGGACGGACTAACTAATGAAAAACTGTTTTTT.

CDR3 amino acids: CASSLVYLWGEQYF. In nucleotides, the CDR3 is TGTGCCAGCAGCTTAGTCTACCTGTGGGGAGAGCAGTACTTC. The chain uses TRBV7-8 and TRBJ2-7; D is undetermined. Trimming took 1 base from V and 7 from J, leaving 14 bases between them. Germline values: CDR1 SGHVS, CDR2 FQNEAQ. The CDR3 is made up of 14 amino acids.

This chain connects TRBV12-3 or TRBV12-4 to TRBJ2-7; 10 bases align to TRBD2. V trimming: 4 bases; J trimming: 2 bases; junction bases outside the gene matches: 8. This CDR3 is 16 amino acids long. As DNA, the CDR3 is TGTGCCAGCAGTTCGGGCGGGACTAGCGAAGCCTACGAGCAGTACTTC. It codes for CASSSGGTSEAYEQYF.

The sample holds a few counts of this clonotype. This chain uses TRBV29-1 with TRBJ2-1, with D unclear. CDR1 and CDR2 (germline): SQVTM, ANQGSEA. The CDR3 has 13 residues. The ends were cut back, 7 bases at V and 0 bases at J, with 10 bases in the middle. In DNA, the CDR3 is TGCAGCGATCACAGTGCCTCCTACAATGAGCAGTTCTTC. Residues: CSDHSASYNEQFF.

V usage is TRBV12-3 or TRBV12-4 and J usage is TRBJ2-7; 9 nucleotides line up with TRBD1. The V and J ends lost 6 bases and 3 bases, in that order; junction bases with no gene match: 9. The CDR3 has 15 amino acids. The CDR3 here is CASSATGQGYYEQYF. The CDR3, as DNA: TGTGCCAGCAGCGCGACGGGACAGGGTTACTACGAGCAGTACTTC.

The table lists this clonotype with many counts. This chain links TRBV12-3 or TRBV12-4 with TRBJ2-5; TRBD2 aligns across 7 bases. CDR3 length equals 14 residues. With V trimmed by 6 bases and J by 0 bases, 4 bases remained unmatched. The CDR3 nucleotides are TGTGCCAGCAGGGGAGGGTCCCACCAAGAGACCCAGTACTTC. Translating gives CASRGGSHQETQYF.

This clonotype was seen a handful of times. The chain links TRBV7-2 to TRBJ2-7, with 12 bases identical to TRBD2. Per germline, CDR1 SGHTA and CDR2 FQGNSA. Unmatched junction bases numbered 3, after V lost 1 base and J lost 2 bases. CDR3 size: 16 residues. The CDR3 reads CASSLGASGGAYEQYF. CDR3 DNA sequence: TGTGCCAGCAGCTTAGGGGCTAGCGGGGGGGCCTACGAGCAGTACTTC.

A few counts support this clonotype. This sequence joins TRBV5-1 and TRBJ2-1, with 11 bases matching TRBD2. Germline V gene data show CDR1 as SGHRS and CDR2 as YFSETQ. This CDR3 has 15 amino acids. The junction had 9 bases not matched to a gene; V was cut back by 4 bases and J by 9 bases. The CDR3 reads CASSLTSGAFGEQFF. In DNA, the CDR3 is TGCGCCAGCAGCCTGACTAGCGGGGCCTTTGGTGAGCAGTTCTTC.

This clonotype was picked up a small number of times. The J gene is TRBJ2-3, the V gene TRBV30; D uncertain. From germline, CDR1 is GTSNPN and CDR2 SVGIG (reference sequence). The V and J ends lost 3 bases and 0 bases respectively, with 7 bases between them. The CDR3 is 13 residues long. CDR3 in amino acids: CAWRFGSTDTQYF. The CDR3 nucleotides read TGTGCCTGGAGATTTGGGAGCACAGATACGCAGTATTTT.

The rearrangement uses TRBV6-2 or TRBV6-3 and TRBJ2-7, with D tentatively TRBD1 (6 bases). This CDR3 is 15 amino acids long. Germline-derived CDR1 and CDR2 are MNHEY and SVGEGT. V lost 3 bases and J 3 bases, leaving 15 bases between the germline ends. The CDR3 is CASSYSGTRIYEQYF. The CDR3 DNA sequence: TGTGCCAGCAGTTATTCCGGGACACGGATCTACGAGCAGTACTTC.

This clonotype was seen only a few times. This chain uses TRBV5-1 with TRBJ2-3, with a possible D match to TRBD2 (9 bases). The CDR3 is 18 amino acids. Germline CDR1 is SGHRS and CDR2 is YFSETQ. Trimming removed 2 bases at V and 6 bases at J, with 25 bases between. CDR3 sequence (DNA): TGCGCCAGCAGCTTCAGGGGGCGGCGGGAGGGCCGGCCCGATACGCAGTATTTT. It translates to CASSFRGRREGRPDTQYF. The variable domain in full, with the rest retrieved from reference TRBV5-1 and TRBJ2-3, is KAGVTQTPRYLIKTRGQQVTLSCSPISGHRSVSWYQQTPGQGLQFLFEYFSETQRNKGNFPGRFSGRQFSNSRSEMNVSTLELGDSALYLCASSFRGRREGRPDTQYFGPGTRLTVL.

This clonotype turned up a few times. V and J are TRBV11-2 and TRBJ2-5; 8 bases match TRBD1. The CDR3 sequence is 15 residues long. The V segment lost 4 bases and the J segment 2 bases; nucleotides outside the gene matches: 6. Germline V lookup: CDR1 SGHAT, CDR2 FQNNGV. The CDR3 DNA reads TGTGCCAGCAGCTCCGGGACAGGTGCTCAAGAGACCCAGTACTTC. It specifies CASSSGTGAQETQYF.

This clonotype was counted a few times. The chain uses TRBV9 and TRBJ2-3; D perhaps matches TRBD2 (5 bases). The V end was cut by 5 bases, the J end by 3 bases, with 16 bases between. In germline, CDR1 is SGDLS, CDR2 YYNGEE. The CDR3 totals 15 residues. The CDR3 reads CASSLAGGETDTQYF. DNA of the CDR3: TGTGCCAGCAGTTTAGCAGGTGGGGAGACAGATACGCAGTATTTT.